This entry concerns a single T cell receptor (beta chain). This sample is drawn from a study of blood T cell repertoires in COVID-19. The overall study: Acute and convalescent COVID-19 specimens originated in the United States, Italy and Spain. T cells, B-cell-depleted T cells, or PBMCs supplied cDNA or gDNA.

The CDR3 is 21 residues long. Germline V gene sequence: CDR1 LNHNV, CDR2 YYDKDF (reference sequence). V was trimmed by 0 bases and J by 0 bases, leaving 23 bases between them. Per the original methods: Using reference gene primer amplification, nucleated cell counts were estimated. Clones were read by immunoSEQ multiplex PCR, and TCRdb kept only the in-frame ones, dropping some. That table furnishes V, J and clone size, whereas the DNA furnished D and trimming. In the table there are roughly 70,000 clones, 80% to 90% of which are singletons. This chain uses TRBV15 with TRBJ1-4, with D perhaps TRBD1 (6 bases). The sequenced material came from peripheral blood. This clonotype was sampled from a man older than 75 with COVID-19, enrolled during active disease. The CDR3 region has the DNA TGTGCCACCAGCAGAGATCCTACAGGGCGATTCGGCCTTACAACTAATGAAAAACTGTTTTTT. This gives the protein CATSRDPTGRFGLTTNEKLFF.